The next 15 T cell receptor beta chains were all read from a single sample in a study of CD8 T cells in ankylosing spondylitis. A single record per CDR3 protein comes from TCRdb applying MiXCR to the 5' RACE reads. The repertoire holds about 100,000 distinct CDR3 sequences, with roughly 8.3% as singletons. The sequencing sample was made of blood, either unsorted or a sorted T cell fraction (not recorded which). The source is a male donor with ankylosing spondylitis or in good health (not recorded which).

This clonotype has more than one count but fewer than ten. The chain links TRBV20-1 to TRBJ2-7; D may match TRBD1 or TRBD2 (5 bases each). Trimming took 1 base from V and 6 from J, leaving 16 bases between them. The CDR3 totals 14 residues. CDR1 and CDR2 from the germline V gene are DFQATT and SNEGSKA (reference sequence). The CDR3 coding sequence is TGCAGTGCTAGAGTCGGTCAGGGTGGGGGCGAGCAGTACTTC. Protein product: CSARVGQGGGEQYF.

On this clonotype itself: This may be a read error, as it is one base from a much larger clone. CDR3 amino acids: CTSSFSPNSHLDSNQPQHF. In nucleotides, the CDR3 is TGTACCAGCAGTTTTTCCCCCAACAGCCACCTAGATAGCAATCAGCCCCAGCATTTT. The chain carries TRBV2 and TRBJ1-5; D call uncertain. Germline CDR1 is SNHLY and CDR2 is FYNNEI. The CDR3 has 19 amino acids. The full variable domain, in which reference TRBV2 and TRBJ1-5 provide the parts outside the CDR3, is EPEVTQTPSHQVTQMGQEVILRCVPISNHLYFYWYRQILGQKVEFLVSFYNNEISEKSEIFDDQFSVERPDGSNFTLKIRSTKLEDSAMYFCTSSFSPNSHLDSNQPQHFGDGTRLSIL.

The chain uses TRBV11-2 and TRBJ2-3; the match to TRBD2 covers 8 bases. Germline lookup yields CDR1 SGHAT and CDR2 FQNNGV. There are 15 residues in the CDR3. V was clipped by 3 bases and J by 6 bases; unmatched bases: 8. CDR3 sequence (DNA): TGTGCCAGCAGCTTTGGGGCGGGAGGTCGTGATACGCAGTATTTT. Residues: CASSFGAGGRDTQYF.

This clonotype appeared many times. The rearrangement links TRBV18 to TRBJ1-6, with D perhaps TRBD1 (6 bases). Per germline, CDR1 KGHSH and CDR2 LQKENI. This CDR3 contains 16 residues. Trimming took off 3 bases at V and 9 bases at J, with 18 bases between the two ends. The CDR3 nucleotides are TGTGCCAGCTCACCCGGGAGAACTGGACAGACTTCACCCCTCCACTTT. It specifies CASSPGRTGQTSPLHF.

Many counts were recorded for this clonotype. V usage is TRBV4-2 and J usage is TRBJ1-1; 7 positions match TRBD1. J lost 8 bases, V lost 2 bases, and 5 bases had no gene match. The germline V gene encodes CDR1 LGHNA and CDR2 YNFKEQ. The CDR3 spans 13 residues. CDR3 residues: CASSQYEGAEAFF. The CDR3 nucleotides read TGTGCCAGCAGCCAATACGAGGGGGCAGAAGCTTTCTTT.

This clonotype came up many times. CDR3: CASSPTEGAQYF. The CDR3 DNA follows: TGTGCCAGTAGCCCGACAGAAGGCGCGCAGTATTTT. The V and J genes are TRBV19 and TRBJ2-3; possible D gene TRBD1, 5 bases. CDR3 length: 12 amino acids. Germline V gene lookup returns CDR1 LNHDA and CDR2 SQIVND (reference sequence). V lost 6 bases, J lost 10 bases, and 14 bases lay in between.

In its sample, this clonotype was seen many times. The chain joins TRBV20-1 to TRBJ1-3, with D hard to call. Trimming left V 3 bases short and J 0 bases short, with 12 bases between. This CDR3 spans 15 amino acids. CDR1 DFQATT and CDR2 SNEGSKA come from the germline V gene (reference sequence). CDR3 amino acids: CSASPLRFSGNTIYF. CDR3 sequence (DNA): TGCAGTGCTAGCCCTCTTAGGTTCTCTGGAAACACCATATATTTT.

This clonotype has at least ten counts. The chain carries TRBV29-1 and TRBJ1-1; D unclear. V lost 4 bases and J 3 bases, leaving 6 bases between the germline ends. The germline V gene has CDR1 SQVTM and CDR2 ANQGSEA. CDR3 length: 11 amino acids. The CDR3 coding sequence is TGCAGCGTTGCGGTTTACACTGAAGCTTTCTTT. Translation gives CSVAVYTEAFF.

In its sample, this clonotype was seen a few times. This chain links TRBV30 with TRBJ2-3; D call uncertain. The germline V gene has CDR1 GTSNPN and CDR2 SVGIG (reference sequence). This CDR3 has 13 residues. The V gene lost 4 bases and the J gene lost 1 base, with 9 bases spanning the gap. Here the CDR3 DNA reads TGTGCCTGGACAAGGATTCGCACAGATACGCAGTATTTT. Translating gives CAWTRIRTDTQYF.

This clonotype has only a few counts. J is TRBJ1-5 and V is TRBV7-8, with 8 nucleotides matching TRBD1. Germline values: CDR1 SGHVS, CDR2 FQNEAQ. V shed 5 bases, J shed 2 bases, and the junction held 8 bases outside the gene matches. This CDR3 has 16 amino acids. CDR3 region: CASSPETGAGNQPQHF. DNA for the CDR3: TGTGCCAGCAGCCCGGAGACAGGGGCGGGCAATCAGCCCCAGCATTTT.

The table lists this clonotype with many counts. Here the CDR3 reads CSARDGVTGEKLFF. The CDR3 nucleotides are TGCAGTGCTAGAGATGGCGTGACAGGGGAAAAACTGTTTTTT. The chain uses TRBV20-1 and TRBJ1-4, with TRBD1 identical over 7 bases. CDR3 length: 14 amino acids. Germline CDR1 and CDR2: DFQATT and SNEGSKA (reference sequence). The J segment lost 8 bases and the V segment lost 0 bases, leaving 6 bases of the junction unmatched.

The sample holds many counts of this clonotype. The V and J genes are TRBV18 and TRBJ2-2; 7 bases match TRBD1. Germline V gene data show CDR1 as KGHSH and CDR2 as LQKENI. The length of the CDR3 is 15 residues. With V trimmed by 3 bases and J by 3 bases, 4 bases remained unmatched. CDR3 in amino acids: CASSPGQTYTGELFF. The CDR3 DNA reads TGTGCCAGCTCACCGGGACAGACCTACACCGGGGAGCTGTTTTTT.

This clonotype was observed at least ten times. This chain connects TRBV6-2 or TRBV6-3 to TRBJ1-5; D remains ambiguous. CDR3 length equals 16 residues. CDR1 MNHEY and CDR2 SVGEGT come from the germline V gene. V was cut by 6 bases and J by 9 bases, with 24 bases left in between. This CDR3 is CASSPSGRRIKVPQHF. The CDR3 bases are TGTGCCAGCAGCCCCTCTGGACGGAGGATTAAGGTGCCCCAGCATTTT.

In this sample, this clonotype turned up many times. The chain employs TRBV20-1 and TRBJ1-5; D ambiguous. V was clipped by 1 base and J by 7 bases, with 11 bases between them. This CDR3 is built from 13 residues. Germline values: CDR1 DFQATT, CDR2 SNEGSKA (reference sequence). The CDR3 region has the DNA TGCAGTGCTAGAGGGCAGGTCGGGCAGCCCCAGCATTTT. Translating it yields CSARGQVGQPQHF.

This clonotype was observed many times. This rearrangement joins TRBV27 to TRBJ1-1; D is unclear. Germline CDR1 reads MNHEY; CDR2 reads SMNVEV (reference sequence). The CDR3 sequence is 13 residues long. V was clipped by 5 bases and J by 7 bases, with 14 bases between them. The DNA of the CDR3 is TGTGCCAGCAGTCCGACCGTTCGGTTTGAAGCTTTCTTT. It is translated as CASSPTVRFEAFF.